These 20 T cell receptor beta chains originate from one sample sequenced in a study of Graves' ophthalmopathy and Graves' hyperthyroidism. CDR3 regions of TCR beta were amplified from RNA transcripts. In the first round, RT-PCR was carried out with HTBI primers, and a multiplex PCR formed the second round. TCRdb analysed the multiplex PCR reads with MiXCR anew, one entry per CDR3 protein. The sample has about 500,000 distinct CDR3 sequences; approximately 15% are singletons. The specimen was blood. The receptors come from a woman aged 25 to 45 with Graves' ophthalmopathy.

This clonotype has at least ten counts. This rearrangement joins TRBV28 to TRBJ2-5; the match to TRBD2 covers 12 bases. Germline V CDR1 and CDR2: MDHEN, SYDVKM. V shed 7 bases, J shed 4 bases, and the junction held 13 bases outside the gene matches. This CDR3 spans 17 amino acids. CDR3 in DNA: TGTGCCAGCAATAACCCCGGGACTAGCGGGTTTAGAGAGACCCAGTACTTC. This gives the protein CASNNPGTSGFRETQYF.

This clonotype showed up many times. This CDR3 reads CASQRQGGNTEAFF. The CDR3 nucleotides are TGTGCCAGCCAAAGACAGGGGGGTAACACTGAAGCTTTCTTT. The rearrangement uses TRBV6-1 and TRBJ1-1, with 9 bases fitting TRBD1. The CDR3 is made up of 14 amino acids. With 8 bases clipped from V and 2 bases from J, the junction kept 6 bases outside the gene matches. Germline CDR1 and CDR2: MNHNS and SASEGT.

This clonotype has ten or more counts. The CDR3 loop is CASSLPRQRETQYF. In nucleotides, the CDR3 is TGTGCCAGCAGTTTGCCCCGACAGAGAGAGACCCAGTACTTC. The chain has TRBV28 and TRBJ2-5; D may be TRBD1 (5 bases). Trimming shortened V by 3 bases and J by 4 bases, and 12 bases separated the two germline ends. The CDR3 totals 14 residues. Germline lookup yields CDR1 MDHEN and CDR2 SYDVKM. Using reference TRBV28 and TRBJ2-5 for the parts outside the CDR3, the full variable domain is DVKVTQSSRYLVKRTGEKVFLECVQDMDHENMFWYRQDPGLGLRLIYFSYDVKMKEKGDIPEGYSVSREKKERFSLILESASTNQTSMYLCASSLPRQRETQYFGPGTRLLVL.

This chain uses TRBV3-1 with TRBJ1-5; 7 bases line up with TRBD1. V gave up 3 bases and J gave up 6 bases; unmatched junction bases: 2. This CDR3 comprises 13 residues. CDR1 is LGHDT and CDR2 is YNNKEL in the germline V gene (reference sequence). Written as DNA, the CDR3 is TGTGCCAGCAGCCAGAACAGGGGTCAGCCCCAGCATTTT. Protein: CASSQNRGQPQHF.

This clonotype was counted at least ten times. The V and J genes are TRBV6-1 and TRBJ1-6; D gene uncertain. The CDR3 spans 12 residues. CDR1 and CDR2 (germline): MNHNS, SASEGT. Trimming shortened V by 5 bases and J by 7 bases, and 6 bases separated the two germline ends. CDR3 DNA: TGTGCCAGCAGTTTCCTGAATTCACCCCTCCACTTT. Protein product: CASSFLNSPLHF.

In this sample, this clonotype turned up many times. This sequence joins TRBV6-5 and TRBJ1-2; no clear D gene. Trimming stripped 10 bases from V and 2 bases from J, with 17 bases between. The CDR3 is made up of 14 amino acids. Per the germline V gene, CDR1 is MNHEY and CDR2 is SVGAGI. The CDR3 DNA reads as TGTGCCACCTCGCCAGCCAGATTAAACTATGGCTACACCTTC. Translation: CATSPARLNYGYTF.

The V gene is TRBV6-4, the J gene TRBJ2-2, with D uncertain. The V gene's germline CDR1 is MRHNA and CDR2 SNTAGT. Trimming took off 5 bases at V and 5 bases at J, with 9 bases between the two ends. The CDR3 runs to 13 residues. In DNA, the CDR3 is TGTGCCAGCAGTCCAACAGAGACCGGGGAGCTGTTTTTT. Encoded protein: CASSPTETGELFF.

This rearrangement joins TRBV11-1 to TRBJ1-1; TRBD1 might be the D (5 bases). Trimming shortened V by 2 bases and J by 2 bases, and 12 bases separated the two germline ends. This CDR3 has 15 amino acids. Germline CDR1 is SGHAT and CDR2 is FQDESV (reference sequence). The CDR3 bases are TGTGCCAGCAGCTTATTTGAGGGGAGAAACACTGAAGCTTTCTTT. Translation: CASSLFEGRNTEAFF.

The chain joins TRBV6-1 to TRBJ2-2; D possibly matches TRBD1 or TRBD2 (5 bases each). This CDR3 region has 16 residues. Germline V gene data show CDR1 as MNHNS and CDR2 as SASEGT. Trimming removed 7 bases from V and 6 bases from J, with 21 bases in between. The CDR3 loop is CASNSRTTGQAGELFF. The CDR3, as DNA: TGTGCCAGCAACTCAAGGACAACGGGGCAGGCCGGGGAGCTGTTTTTT.

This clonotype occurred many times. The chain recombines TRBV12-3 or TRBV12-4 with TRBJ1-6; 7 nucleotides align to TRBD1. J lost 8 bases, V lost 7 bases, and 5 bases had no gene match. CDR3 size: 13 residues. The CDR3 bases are TGTGCCAGCAAACAGGGGTGGGATTCACCCCTCCACTTT. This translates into CASKQGWDSPLHF.

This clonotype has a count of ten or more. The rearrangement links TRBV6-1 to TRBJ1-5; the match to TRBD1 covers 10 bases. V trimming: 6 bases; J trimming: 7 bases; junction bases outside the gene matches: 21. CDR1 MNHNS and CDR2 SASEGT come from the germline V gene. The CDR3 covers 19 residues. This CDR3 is CASRKGPRDRGGPGQPQHF. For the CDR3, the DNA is TGTGCCAGCAGGAAGGGGCCCCGGGACAGGGGAGGCCCAGGGCAGCCCCAGCATTTT.

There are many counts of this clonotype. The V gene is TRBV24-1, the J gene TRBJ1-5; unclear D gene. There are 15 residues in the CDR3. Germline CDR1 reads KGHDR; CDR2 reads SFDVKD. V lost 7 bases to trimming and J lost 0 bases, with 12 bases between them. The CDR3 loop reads CATSQAGDSNQPQHF. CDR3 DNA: TGTGCCACCAGCCAGGCAGGCGATAGCAATCAGCCCCAGCATTTT.

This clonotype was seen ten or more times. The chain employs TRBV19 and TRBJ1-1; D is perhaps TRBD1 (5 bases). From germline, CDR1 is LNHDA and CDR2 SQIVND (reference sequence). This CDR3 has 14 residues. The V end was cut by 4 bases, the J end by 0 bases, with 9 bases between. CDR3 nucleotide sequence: TGTGCCAGTAGTACCGGGGCTCTGAACACTGAAGCTTTCTTT. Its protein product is CASSTGALNTEAFF.

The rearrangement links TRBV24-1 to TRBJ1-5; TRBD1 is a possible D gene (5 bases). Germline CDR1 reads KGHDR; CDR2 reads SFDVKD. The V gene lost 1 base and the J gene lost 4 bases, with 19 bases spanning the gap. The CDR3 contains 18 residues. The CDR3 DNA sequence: TGTGCCACCAGTGATTTTTGGGGGGAGGGCGGCTATAATCAGCCCCAGCATTTT. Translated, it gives CATSDFWGEGGYNQPQHF.

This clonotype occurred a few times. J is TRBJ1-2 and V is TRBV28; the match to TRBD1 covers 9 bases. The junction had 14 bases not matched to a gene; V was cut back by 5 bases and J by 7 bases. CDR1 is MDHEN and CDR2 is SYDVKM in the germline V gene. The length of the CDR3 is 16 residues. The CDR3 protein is CASSLLRTGASPGYTF. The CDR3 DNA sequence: TGTGCCAGCAGTCTCCTTCGGACAGGGGCGAGTCCTGGCTACACCTTC.

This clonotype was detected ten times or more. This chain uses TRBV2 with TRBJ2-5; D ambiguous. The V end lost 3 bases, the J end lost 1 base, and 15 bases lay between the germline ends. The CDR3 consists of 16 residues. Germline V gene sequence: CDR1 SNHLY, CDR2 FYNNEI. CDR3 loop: CASSDRPNLGQETQYF. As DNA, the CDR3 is TGTGCCAGCAGTGACCGCCCCAATTTGGGCCAAGAGACCCAGTACTTC.

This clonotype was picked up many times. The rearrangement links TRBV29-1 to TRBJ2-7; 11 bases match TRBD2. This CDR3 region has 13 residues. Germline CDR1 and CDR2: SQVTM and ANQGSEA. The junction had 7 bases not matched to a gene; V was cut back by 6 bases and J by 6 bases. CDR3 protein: CSVGLADGSEQYF. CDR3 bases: TGCAGCGTGGGACTAGCGGACGGGTCCGAGCAGTACTTC.

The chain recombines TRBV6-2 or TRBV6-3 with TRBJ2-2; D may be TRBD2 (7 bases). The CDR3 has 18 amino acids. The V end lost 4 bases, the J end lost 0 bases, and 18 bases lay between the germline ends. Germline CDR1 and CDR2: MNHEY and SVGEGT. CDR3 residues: CASSWKKGGGSNTGELFF. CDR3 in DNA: TGTGCCAGCAGTTGGAAAAAGGGGGGGGGATCGAACACCGGGGAGCTGTTTTTT.

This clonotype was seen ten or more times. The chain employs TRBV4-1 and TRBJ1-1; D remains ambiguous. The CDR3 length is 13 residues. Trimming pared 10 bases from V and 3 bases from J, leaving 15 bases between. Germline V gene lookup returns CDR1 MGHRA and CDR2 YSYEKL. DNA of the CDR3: TGCGCCACCAAGCCGGGCGGTGACACTGAAGCTTTCTTT. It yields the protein CATKPGGDTEAFF.

The CDR3 reads CASSLESAGRQYF. DNA for the CDR3: TGTGCCAGCAGCTTAGAGTCGGCGGGAAGGCAGTACTTC. The chain combines TRBV7-2 with TRBJ2-7; weak D call: TRBD2 (6 bases). CDR1 and CDR2 (germline): SGHTA, FQGNSA. There are 13 residues in the CDR3. Trimming removed 1 base at V and 9 bases at J, with 13 bases between.